The 15 T cell receptor beta chains reported below all come from one sample, sequenced in a study of T-cell reconstitution after alpha-beta-depleted transplantation in children. The TCRbeta library incorporated unique molecular identifiers. MiXCR, applied by TCRdb to the PCR reads, yields one record per CDR3 protein. The profile shows hundreds of thousands of distinct CDR3 sequences, about 15% of them singletons. Here the sequenced sample was PBMCs, mostly from graft donor cells, taken 360 days after TCRalphabeta/CD19-depleted stem cell transplant. The receptor source for this set is a male patient aged 2-9 years who had a stem cell transplant for acute lymphoblastic leukemia, so the T cells may come from the graft donor.

This clonotype was recorded a few times. The chain joins TRBV29-1 to TRBJ2-7, with D perhaps TRBD1 (6 bases). Germline CDR1 is SQVTM and CDR2 is ANQGSEA. The V gene lost 4 bases and the J gene lost 4 bases, with 11 bases spanning the gap. The CDR3 runs 12 residues. This CDR3 is CSVASRGYEQYF. CDR3 nucleotide sequence: TGCAGCGTTGCAAGTAGGGGGTACGAGCAGTACTTC.

This chain links TRBV4-2 with TRBJ2-3; TRBD2 matches 7 bases. The V gene's germline CDR1 is LGHNA and CDR2 YNFKEQ. There are 15 residues in the CDR3. After removal of 4 bases from V and 3 bases from J, the junction contained 7 bases not matched to a gene. The CDR3 nucleotides read TGTGCCAGCAGCCCACGGACTAGTTTGACAGATACGCAGTATTTT. Its translation: CASSPRTSLTDTQYF.

The V and J genes are TRBV19 and TRBJ1-2, with D perhaps matching TRBD1 (6 bases). Germline V CDR1 and CDR2: LNHDA, SQIVND (reference sequence). Trimming took 9 bases from V and 5 from J, leaving 10 bases between them. CDR3 size: 11 residues. The CDR3 nucleotides are TGTGCCAGCAGAGACAGGTATGGCTACACCTTC. It specifies CASRDRYGYTF.

This clonotype has only a few counts. The J gene is TRBJ1-1, the V gene TRBV7-9; D may be TRBD1 (5 bases). V lost 6 bases and J lost 4, with 9 bases in between. The CDR3 consists of 12 residues. Germline V gives CDR1 SEHNR, CDR2 FQNEAQ (reference sequence). CDR3 loop: CASRGVLTEAFF. The CDR3 nucleotides are TGTGCCAGCAGAGGGGTCCTCACTGAAGCTTTCTTT.

This clonotype appeared a few times. The chain recombines TRBV11-2 with TRBJ2-4, with a weak D call TRBD1 (6 bases). The CDR3 has 16 residues. Trimming left V 1 base short and J 0 bases short, with 10 bases between. Germline values: CDR1 SGHAT, CDR2 FQNNGV. The CDR3 DNA follows: TGTGCCAGCAGCTTAGGACAGACAGGAGCCAAAAACATTCAGTACTTC. Amino acids: CASSLGQTGAKNIQYF.

The chain combines TRBV7-9 with TRBJ2-3; 9 bases are a match to TRBD1. V was clipped by 5 bases and J by 0 bases; unmatched bases: 3. Germline CDR1 SEHNR, CDR2 FQNEAQ (reference sequence). The length of the CDR3 is 15 residues. CDR3 coding DNA: TGTGCCAGCAGCCCACAGGGGGCAAGCACAGATACGCAGTATTTT. Amino acid sequence: CASSPQGASTDTQYF.

Only a few counts were recorded for this clonotype. The gene calls are TRBV5-5 and TRBJ2-4, with TRBD1 identical over 9 bases. V gave up 2 bases and J gave up 0 bases; unmatched junction bases: 6. This CDR3 is built from 17 residues. Germline lookup yields CDR1 SGHKS and CDR2 YYEKEE (reference sequence). CDR3 residues: CASSFGTGLEAKNIQYF. In nucleotides, the CDR3 is TGTGCCAGCAGCTTCGGGACAGGGTTGGAAGCCAAAAACATTCAGTACTTC.

V and J are TRBV9 and TRBJ2-3; 7 nucleotides align to TRBD2. V shed 0 bases and J 1 base; nucleotides not matched to a gene: 2. The CDR3 consists of 15 residues. From germline, CDR1 is SGDLS and CDR2 YYNGEE. In DNA form, the CDR3 reads TGTGCCAGCAGCGTAGGCGGGAGCCGCACAGATACGCAGTATTTT. This encodes CASSVGGSRTDTQYF.

There are many counts of this clonotype. The chain carries TRBV4-2 and TRBJ2-7, with D possibly TRBD2 on 5 matching bases. This CDR3 contains 12 residues. Trimming shortened V by 4 bases and J by 7 bases, and 11 bases separated the two germline ends. CDR1 is LGHNA and CDR2 is YNFKEQ in the germline V gene. The CDR3 DNA reads as TGTGCCAGCAGCCCCTTTGGGAGAGAGCAGTACTTC. Translating gives CASSPFGREQYF.

The J gene is TRBJ2-1, the V gene TRBV21-1; the D call of TRBD1 is as the table states it, not checked on the DNA. TRBV21-1 is classified as a pseudogene. The CDR3 covers 17 residues. CDR3 loop: CASSKNRQIFSHNEQFF. The CDR3 DNA follows: TGTGCCAGCAGCAAAAACCGACAGATCTTCTCCCACAATGAGCAGTTCTTC.

In this sample, this clonotype turned up many times. This chain links TRBV5-1 with TRBJ2-5; possible D gene TRBD1, 6 bases. Trimming left V 0 bases short and J 1 base short, with 10 bases between. The CDR3 extends over 15 amino acids. Germline V gene lookup returns CDR1 SGHRS and CDR2 YFSETQ. CDR3 residues: CASSLARGSQETQYF. The CDR3 nucleotides are TGCGCCAGCAGCTTGGCAAGGGGGTCCCAAGAGACCCAGTACTTC.

This clonotype was seen a handful of times. The genes are TRBV5-1 and TRBJ2-7, with D possibly being TRBD1 or TRBD2 (5 bases each). The CDR3 covers 15 residues. Germline assignment: CDR1 SGHRS and CDR2 YFSETQ. V dropped 0 bases and J dropped 0 bases, with 10 bases sitting between them. The CDR3, as DNA: TGCGCCAGCAGCTTGGACGGGACCATCTCCTACGAGCAGTACTTC. Its protein product is CASSLDGTISYEQYF.

This chain links TRBV20-1 with TRBJ2-3, with 7 bases matching TRBD1. Germline CDR1 reads DFQATT; CDR2 reads SNEGSKA (reference sequence). The CDR3 has 15 residues. The CDR3 reads CRCLEDRLWTDTQYF. The CDR3, as DNA: TGCAGGTGCCTCGAGGACAGGCTATGGACAGATACGCAGTATTTT.

This clonotype occurred many times. The chain recombines TRBV24-1 with TRBJ2-3; the D is unclear. V lost 3 bases, J lost 0 bases, and 12 bases lay in between. Germline CDR1 and CDR2: KGHDR and SFDVKD. The CDR3 is 16 amino acids. The CDR3 loop is CATSDPARTSTDTQYF. CDR3 nucleotide sequence: TGTGCCACCAGTGATCCTGCACGAACTAGCACAGATACGCAGTATTTT.

CDR3 amino acids: CASSFELAGGGEQFF. CDR3 bases: TGCGCCAGCAGCTTCGAACTAGCGGGGGGAGGAGAGCAGTTCTTC. J is TRBJ2-1 and V is TRBV5-1; TRBD2 matches 12 bases. The germline V gene has CDR1 SGHRS and CDR2 YFSETQ. V shed 2 bases, J shed 10 bases, and the junction held 7 bases outside the gene matches. The CDR3 loop spans 15 amino acids.